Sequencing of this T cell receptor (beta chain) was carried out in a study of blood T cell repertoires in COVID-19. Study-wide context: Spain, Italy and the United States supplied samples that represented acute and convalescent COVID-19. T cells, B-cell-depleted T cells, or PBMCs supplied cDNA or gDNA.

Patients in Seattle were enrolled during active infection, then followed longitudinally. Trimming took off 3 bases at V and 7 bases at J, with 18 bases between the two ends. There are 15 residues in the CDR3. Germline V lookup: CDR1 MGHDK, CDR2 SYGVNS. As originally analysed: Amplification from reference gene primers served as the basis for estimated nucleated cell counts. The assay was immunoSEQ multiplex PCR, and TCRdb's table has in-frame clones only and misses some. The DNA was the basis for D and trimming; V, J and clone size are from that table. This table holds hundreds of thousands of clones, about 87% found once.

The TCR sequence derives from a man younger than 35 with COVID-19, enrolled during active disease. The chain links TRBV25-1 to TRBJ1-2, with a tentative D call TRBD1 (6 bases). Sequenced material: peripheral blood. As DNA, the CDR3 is TGTGCCAGCAGTGACCCGACAGGCCACCGGGCTGGCTACACCTTC. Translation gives CASSDPTGHRAGYTF.